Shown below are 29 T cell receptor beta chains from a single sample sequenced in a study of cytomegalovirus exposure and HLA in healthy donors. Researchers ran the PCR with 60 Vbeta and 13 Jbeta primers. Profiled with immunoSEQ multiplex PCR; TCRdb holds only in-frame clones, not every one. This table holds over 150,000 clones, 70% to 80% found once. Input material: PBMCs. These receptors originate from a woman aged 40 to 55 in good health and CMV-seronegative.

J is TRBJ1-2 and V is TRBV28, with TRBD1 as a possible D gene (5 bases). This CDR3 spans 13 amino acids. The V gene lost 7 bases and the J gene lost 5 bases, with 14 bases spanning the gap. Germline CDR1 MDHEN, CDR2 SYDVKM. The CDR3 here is CASTIGGFYGYTF. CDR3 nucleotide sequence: TGTGCCAGCACCATCGGGGGGTTTTATGGCTACACCTTC.

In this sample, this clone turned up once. CDR3 bases: TGCGCCAGCAGCTCCCTTTTAATCGGAGAGAACAATGAGCAGTTCTTC. It codes for CASSSLLIGENNEQFF. This chain connects TRBV5-1 to TRBJ2-1; D is uncertain. The germline V gene has CDR1 SGHRS and CDR2 YFSETQ. Deletions cut 3 bases from V and 5 bases from J, with 18 bases between. The CDR3 has 16 amino acids.

The CDR3 DNA follows: TGTGCCAGCAGTCTCTACCCCGCGCCGGACAGGGGGCTAAATGAGCAGTTCTTC. This sequence encodes CASSLYPAPDRGLNEQFF. The chain recombines TRBV7-8 with TRBJ2-1; 11 positions match TRBD1. The CDR3 consists of 18 residues. Trimming cost V 6 bases and J 7 bases; bases outside gene matches: 17. CDR1 and CDR2 (germline): SGHVS, FQNEAQ.

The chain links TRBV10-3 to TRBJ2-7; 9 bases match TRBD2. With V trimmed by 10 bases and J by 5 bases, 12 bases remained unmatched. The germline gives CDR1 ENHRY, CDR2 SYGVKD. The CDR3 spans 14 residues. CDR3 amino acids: CATKAGLARDEQYF. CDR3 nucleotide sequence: TGTGCCACAAAGGCGGGACTAGCAAGAGACGAGCAGTACTTC.

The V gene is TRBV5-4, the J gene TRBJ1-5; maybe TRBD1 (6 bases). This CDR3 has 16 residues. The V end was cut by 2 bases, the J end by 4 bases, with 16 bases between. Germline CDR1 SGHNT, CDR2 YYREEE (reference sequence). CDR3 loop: CASSLFGGGPNQPQHF. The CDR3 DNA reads TGTGCCAGCAGCTTATTCGGCGGGGGGCCAAATCAGCCCCAGCATTTT.

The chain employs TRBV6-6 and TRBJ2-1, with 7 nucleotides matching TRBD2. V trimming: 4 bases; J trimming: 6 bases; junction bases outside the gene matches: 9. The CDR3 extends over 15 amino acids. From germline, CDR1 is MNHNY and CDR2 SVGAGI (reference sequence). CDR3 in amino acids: CASSSAGVARNEQFF. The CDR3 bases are TGTGCCAGCAGTTCCGCGGGGGTAGCACGCAATGAGCAGTTCTTC.

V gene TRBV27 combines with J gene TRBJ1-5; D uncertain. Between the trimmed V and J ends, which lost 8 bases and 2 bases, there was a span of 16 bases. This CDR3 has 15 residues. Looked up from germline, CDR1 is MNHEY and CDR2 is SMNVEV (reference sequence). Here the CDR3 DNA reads TGTGCCAGCGGCTACCAGGTCCAGCGCAATCAGCCCCAGCATTTT. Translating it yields CASGYQVQRNQPQHF.

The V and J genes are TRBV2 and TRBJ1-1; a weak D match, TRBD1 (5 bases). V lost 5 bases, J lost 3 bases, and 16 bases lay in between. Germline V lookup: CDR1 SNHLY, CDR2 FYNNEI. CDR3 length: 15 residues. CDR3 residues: CASSPPGLRDTEAFF. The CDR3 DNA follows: TGTGCCAGCAGTCCACCGGGACTTCGGGACACTGAAGCTTTCTTT. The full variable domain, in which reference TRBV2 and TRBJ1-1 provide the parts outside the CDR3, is EPEVTQTPSHQVTQMGQEVILRCVPISNHLYFYWYRQILGQKVEFLVSFYNNEISEKSEIFDDQFSVERPDGSNFTLKIRSTKLEDSAMYFCASSPPGLRDTEAFFGQGTRLTVV.

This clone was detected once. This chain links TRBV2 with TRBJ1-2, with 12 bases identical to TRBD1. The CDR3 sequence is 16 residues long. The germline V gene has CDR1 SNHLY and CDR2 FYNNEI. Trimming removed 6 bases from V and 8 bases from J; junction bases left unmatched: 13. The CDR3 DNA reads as TGTGCCAGCAGCGCGGGACAGGGGGCCCCGTCGAGCGGCTACACCTTC. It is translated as CASSAGQGAPSSGYTF.

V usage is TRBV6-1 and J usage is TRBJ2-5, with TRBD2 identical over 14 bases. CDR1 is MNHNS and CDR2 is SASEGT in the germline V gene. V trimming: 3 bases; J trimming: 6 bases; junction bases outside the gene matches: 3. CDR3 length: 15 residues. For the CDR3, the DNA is TGTGCCAGCAGTGAGACTAGCGGGGGGGCGAAGACCCAGTACTTC. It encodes CASSETSGGAKTQYF.

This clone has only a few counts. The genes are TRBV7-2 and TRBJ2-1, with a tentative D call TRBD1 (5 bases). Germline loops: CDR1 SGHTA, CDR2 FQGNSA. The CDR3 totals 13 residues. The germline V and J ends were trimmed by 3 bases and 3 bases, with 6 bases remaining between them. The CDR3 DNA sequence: TGTGCCAGCAGCTTCGACAGCTACAATGAGCAGTTCTTC. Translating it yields CASSFDSYNEQFF.

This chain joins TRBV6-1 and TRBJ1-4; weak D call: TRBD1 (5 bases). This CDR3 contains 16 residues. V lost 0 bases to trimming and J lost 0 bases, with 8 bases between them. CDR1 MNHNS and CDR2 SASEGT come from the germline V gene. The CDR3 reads CASSEAGTATNEKLFF. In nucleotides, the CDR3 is TGTGCCAGCAGTGAAGCAGGGACTGCAACTAATGAAAAACTGTTTTTT.

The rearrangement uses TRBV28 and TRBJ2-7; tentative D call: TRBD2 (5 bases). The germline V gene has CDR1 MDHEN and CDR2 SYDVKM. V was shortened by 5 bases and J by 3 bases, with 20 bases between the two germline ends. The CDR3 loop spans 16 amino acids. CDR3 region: CASSQLSLADLYEQYF. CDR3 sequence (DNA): TGTGCCAGCAGTCAACTAAGTCTAGCAGACCTCTACGAGCAGTACTTC.

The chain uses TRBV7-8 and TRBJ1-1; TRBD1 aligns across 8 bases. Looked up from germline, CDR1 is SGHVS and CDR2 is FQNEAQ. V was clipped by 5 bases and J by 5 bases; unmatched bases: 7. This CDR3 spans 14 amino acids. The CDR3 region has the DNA TGTGCCAGCAGCGCACTCAGGGGGCGTACTGAAGCTTTCTTT. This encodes CASSALRGRTEAFF.

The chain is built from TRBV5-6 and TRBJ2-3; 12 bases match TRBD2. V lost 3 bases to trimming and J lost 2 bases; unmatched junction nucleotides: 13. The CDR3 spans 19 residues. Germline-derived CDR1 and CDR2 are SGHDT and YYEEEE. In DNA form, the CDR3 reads TGTGCCAGCAGCTCGAACCGACGACTAGCGGGGGACCCCACAGATACGCAGTATTTT. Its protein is CASSSNRRLAGDPTDTQYF.

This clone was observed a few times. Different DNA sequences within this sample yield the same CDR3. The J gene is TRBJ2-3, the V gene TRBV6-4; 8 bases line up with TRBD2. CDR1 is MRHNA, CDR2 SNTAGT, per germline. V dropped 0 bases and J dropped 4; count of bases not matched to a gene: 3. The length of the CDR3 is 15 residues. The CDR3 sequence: CASSDSSGGADTQYF. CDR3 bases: TGTGCCAGCAGTGACTCGAGCGGGGGCGCAGATACGCAGTATTTT.

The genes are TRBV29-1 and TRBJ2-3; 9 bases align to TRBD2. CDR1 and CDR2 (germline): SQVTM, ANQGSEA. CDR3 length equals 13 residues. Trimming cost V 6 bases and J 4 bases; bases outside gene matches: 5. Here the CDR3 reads CSVYGLASDTQYF. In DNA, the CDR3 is TGCAGCGTGTACGGACTAGCGTCAGATACGCAGTATTTT.

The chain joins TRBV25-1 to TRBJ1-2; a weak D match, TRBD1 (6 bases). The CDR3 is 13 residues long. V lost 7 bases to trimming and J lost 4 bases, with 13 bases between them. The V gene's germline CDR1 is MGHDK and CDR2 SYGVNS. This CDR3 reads CASTQARGYGYTF. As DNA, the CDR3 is TGTGCCAGCACTCAGGCCAGGGGCTATGGCTACACCTTC.

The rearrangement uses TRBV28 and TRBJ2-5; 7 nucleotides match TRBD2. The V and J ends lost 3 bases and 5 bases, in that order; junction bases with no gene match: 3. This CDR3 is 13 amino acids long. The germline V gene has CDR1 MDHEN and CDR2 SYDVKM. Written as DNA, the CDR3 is TGTGCCAGCAGTTTTTGGGGAGGGGAGACCCAGTACTTC. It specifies CASSFWGGETQYF.

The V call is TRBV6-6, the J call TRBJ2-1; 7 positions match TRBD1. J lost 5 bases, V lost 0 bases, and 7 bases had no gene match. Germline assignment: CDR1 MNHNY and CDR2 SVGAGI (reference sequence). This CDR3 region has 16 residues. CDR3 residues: CASSYSGQTYNNEQFF. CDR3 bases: TGTGCCAGCAGTTACTCGGGACAGACTTATAACAATGAGCAGTTCTTC.

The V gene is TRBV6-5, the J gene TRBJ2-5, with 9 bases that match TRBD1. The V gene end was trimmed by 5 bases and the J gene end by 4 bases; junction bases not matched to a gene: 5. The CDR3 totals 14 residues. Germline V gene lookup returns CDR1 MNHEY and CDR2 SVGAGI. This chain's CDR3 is CASSQTGGRETQYF. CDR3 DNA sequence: TGTGCCAGCAGTCAGACAGGGGGACGAGAGACCCAGTACTTC.

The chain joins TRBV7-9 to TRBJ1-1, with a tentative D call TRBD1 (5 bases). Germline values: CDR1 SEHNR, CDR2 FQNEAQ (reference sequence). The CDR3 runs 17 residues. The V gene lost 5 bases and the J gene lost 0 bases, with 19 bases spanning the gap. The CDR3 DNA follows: TGTGCCAGCAGCCTAACCGGGGGACCGCTGATGAACACTGAAGCTTTCTTT. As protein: CASSLTGGPLMNTEAFF.

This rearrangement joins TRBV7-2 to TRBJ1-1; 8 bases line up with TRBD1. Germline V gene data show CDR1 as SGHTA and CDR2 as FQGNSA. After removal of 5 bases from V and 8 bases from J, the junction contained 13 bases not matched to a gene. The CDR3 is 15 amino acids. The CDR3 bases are TGTGCCAGCAGCATTAAGCTCCCACACAGGGGGGAAGCTTTCTTT. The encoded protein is CASSIKLPHRGEAFF.

The DNA of the CDR3 is TGTGCCAGCAGCTACAGAAGACTAGCGGGAGGCACAGATACGCAGTATTTT. Translation gives CASSYRRLAGGTDTQYF. The V and J genes are TRBV11-2 and TRBJ2-3, with TRBD2 matching 12 bases. The V and J ends lost 4 bases and 1 base, in that order; junction bases with no gene match: 6. This CDR3 has 17 amino acids. Looked up from germline, CDR1 is SGHAT and CDR2 is FQNNGV.

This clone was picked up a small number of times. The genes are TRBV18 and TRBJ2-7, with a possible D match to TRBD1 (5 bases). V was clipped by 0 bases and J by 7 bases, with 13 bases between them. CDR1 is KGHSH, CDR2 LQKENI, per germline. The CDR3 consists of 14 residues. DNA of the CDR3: TGTGCCAGCTCACCACCGAACAGGTCAGGTGAGCAGTACTTC. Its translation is CASSPPNRSGEQYF.

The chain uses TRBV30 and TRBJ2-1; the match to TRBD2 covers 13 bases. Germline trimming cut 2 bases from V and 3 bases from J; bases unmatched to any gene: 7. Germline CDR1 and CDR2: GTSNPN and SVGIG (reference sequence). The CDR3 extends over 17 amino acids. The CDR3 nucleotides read TGTGCCTGGAGTAACTTCGGGACTAGCGGGAACTACAATGAGCAGTTCTTC. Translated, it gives CAWSNFGTSGNYNEQFF.

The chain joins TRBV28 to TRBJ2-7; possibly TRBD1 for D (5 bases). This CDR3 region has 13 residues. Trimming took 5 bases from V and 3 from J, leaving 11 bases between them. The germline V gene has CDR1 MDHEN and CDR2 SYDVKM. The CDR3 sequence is CASSRQSHYEQYF. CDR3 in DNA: TGTGCCAGCAGTCGACAGAGCCACTACGAGCAGTACTTC. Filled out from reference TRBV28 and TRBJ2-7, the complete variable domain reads DVKVTQSSRYLVKRTGEKVFLECVQDMDHENMFWYRQDPGLGLRLIYFSYDVKMKEKGDIPEGYSVSREKKERFSLILESASTNQTSMYLCASSRQSHYEQYFGPGTRLTVT.

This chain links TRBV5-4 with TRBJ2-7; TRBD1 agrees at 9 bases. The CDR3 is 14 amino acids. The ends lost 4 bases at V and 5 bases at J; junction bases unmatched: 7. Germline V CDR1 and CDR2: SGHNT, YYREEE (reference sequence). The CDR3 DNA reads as TGTGCCAGCAGCGGGGGACAGGGTCCCAACGAGCAGTACTTC. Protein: CASSGGQGPNEQYF.

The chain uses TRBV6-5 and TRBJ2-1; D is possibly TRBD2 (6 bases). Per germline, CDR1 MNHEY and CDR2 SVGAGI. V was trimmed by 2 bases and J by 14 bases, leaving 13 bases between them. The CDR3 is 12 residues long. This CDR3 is CASSYGGGEEFF. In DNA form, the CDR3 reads TGTGCCAGCAGTTACGGCGGAGGGGAGGAGTTCTTC.